In its sample, the clone carrying this T cell receptor (beta chain) was seen many times. Its matching antigen is unknown. TCRdb independently ran MiXCR on the reads; one entry per CDR3 protein. Here the sample spans about 830,000 distinct CDR3 sequences, approximately 29% being singletons. The data originate from a study of T cell repertoires in cytomegalovirus infection. Study context: An indication of both CMV infection and matching HLA type came from public TCR beta signatures. Regarding the study as a whole: The response measured ex vivo was dominated by TCR beta clonotypes (HLA-C-restricted and CMV-specific). Cumulative public TCR beta family frequency identified CMV carriers with the relevant HLA.

The CDR3 covers 14 residues. Trimming took 3 bases from V and 0 from J, leaving 6 bases between them. The sample in question was cultured CD8+ T cells from PBMCs, obtained from culture after CMV antigen stimulation. The TCR sequence derives from a human donor in good health (CMV status not recorded). Some clones in this sample may be carry-over from other donors' samples. This chain links TRBV12-3 or TRBV12-4 with TRBJ1-3; D not resolved. The CDR3 here is CASSFEASGNTIYF. In DNA form, the CDR3 reads TGTGCCAGCAGTTTCGAAGCCTCTGGAAACACCATATATTTT.